This TCR beta chain came from a study of human T cells and chemical hapten exposure. TCRdb reprocessed the 5' RACE reads via MiXCR and lists one record per CDR3 protein. The table records under 150,000 distinct CDR3 sequences, approximately 19% of them present only once. Total RNA extraction was carried out from unfractionated whole blood. The receptor's source is a human donor in good health.

The chain's CDR3 is CASSLAEAVYASGANVLTF. The CDR3 region has the DNA TGCGCCAGCAGCTTGGCCGAGGCGGTATACGCCTCTGGGGCCAACGTCCTGACTTTC. This sequence joins TRBV5-1 and TRBJ2-6, with D unclear. CDR1 is SGHRS, CDR2 YFSETQ, per germline. V lost 0 bases and J 0 bases, leaving 16 bases between the germline ends. CDR3 size: 19 residues.